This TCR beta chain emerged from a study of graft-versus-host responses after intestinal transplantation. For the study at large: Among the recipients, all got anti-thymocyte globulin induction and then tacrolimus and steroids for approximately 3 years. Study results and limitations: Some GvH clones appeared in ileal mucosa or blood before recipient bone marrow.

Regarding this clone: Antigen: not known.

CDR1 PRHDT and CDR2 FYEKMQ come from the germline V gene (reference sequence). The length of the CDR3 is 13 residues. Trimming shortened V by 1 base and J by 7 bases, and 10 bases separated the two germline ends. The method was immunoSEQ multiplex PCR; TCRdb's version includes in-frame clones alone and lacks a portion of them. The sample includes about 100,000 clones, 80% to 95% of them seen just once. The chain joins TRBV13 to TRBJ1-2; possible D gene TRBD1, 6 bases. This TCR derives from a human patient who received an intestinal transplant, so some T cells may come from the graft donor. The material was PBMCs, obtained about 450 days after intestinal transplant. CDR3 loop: CASSLAGVGGYTF. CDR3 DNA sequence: TGTGCCAGCAGCTTAGCAGGGGTGGGTGGCTACACCTTC.